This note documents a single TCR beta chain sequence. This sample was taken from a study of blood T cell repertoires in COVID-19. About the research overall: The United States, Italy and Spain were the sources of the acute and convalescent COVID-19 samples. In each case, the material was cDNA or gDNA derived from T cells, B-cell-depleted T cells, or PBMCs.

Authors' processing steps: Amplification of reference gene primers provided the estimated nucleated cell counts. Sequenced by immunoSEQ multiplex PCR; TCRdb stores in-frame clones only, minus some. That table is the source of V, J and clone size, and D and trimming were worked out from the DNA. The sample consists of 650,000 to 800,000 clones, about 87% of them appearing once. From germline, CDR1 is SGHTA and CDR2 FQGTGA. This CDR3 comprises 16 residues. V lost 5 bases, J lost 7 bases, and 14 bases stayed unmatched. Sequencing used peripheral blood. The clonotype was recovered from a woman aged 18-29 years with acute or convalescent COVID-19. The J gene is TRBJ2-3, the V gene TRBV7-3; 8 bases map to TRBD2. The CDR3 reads CASSPAGGAGENTQYF. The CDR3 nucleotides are TGTGCCAGCAGCCCAGCCGGGGGAGCGGGGGAAAATACGCAGTATTTT.